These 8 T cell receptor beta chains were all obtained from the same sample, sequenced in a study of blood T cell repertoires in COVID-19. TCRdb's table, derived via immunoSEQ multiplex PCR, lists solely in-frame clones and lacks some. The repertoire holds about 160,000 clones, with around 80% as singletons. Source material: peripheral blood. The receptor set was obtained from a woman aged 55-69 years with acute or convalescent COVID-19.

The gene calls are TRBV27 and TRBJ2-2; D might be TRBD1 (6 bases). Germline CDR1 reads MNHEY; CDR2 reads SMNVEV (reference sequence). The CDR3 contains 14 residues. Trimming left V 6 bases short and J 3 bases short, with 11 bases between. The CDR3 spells CASSTGQYTGELFF. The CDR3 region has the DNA TGTGCCAGCAGCACCGGACAGTACACCGGGGAGCTGTTTTTT.

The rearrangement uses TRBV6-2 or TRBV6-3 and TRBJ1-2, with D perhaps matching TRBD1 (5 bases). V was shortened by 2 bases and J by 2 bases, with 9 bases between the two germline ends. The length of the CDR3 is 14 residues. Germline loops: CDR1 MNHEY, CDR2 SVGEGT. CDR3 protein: CASSYRGMNYGYTF. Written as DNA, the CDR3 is TGTGCCAGCAGTTACCGGGGGATGAACTATGGCTACACCTTC.

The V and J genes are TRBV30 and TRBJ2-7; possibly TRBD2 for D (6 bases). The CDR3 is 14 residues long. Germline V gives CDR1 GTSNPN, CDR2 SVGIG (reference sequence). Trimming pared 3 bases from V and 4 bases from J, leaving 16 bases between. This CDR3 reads CAWSPNWAGYEQYF. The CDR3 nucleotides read TGTGCCTGGAGCCCGAACTGGGCGGGGTACGAGCAGTACTTC.

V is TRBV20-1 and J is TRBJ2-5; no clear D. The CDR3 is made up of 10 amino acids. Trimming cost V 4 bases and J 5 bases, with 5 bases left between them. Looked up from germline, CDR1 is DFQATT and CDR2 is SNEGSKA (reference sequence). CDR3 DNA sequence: TGCAGTGCTAATTCGGAGACCCAGTACTTC. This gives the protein CSANSETQYF.

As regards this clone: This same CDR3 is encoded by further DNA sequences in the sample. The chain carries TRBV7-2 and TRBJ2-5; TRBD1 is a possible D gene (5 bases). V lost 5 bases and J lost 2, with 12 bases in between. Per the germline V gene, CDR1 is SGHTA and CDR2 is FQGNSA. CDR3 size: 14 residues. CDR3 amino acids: CASSPDRGQETQYF. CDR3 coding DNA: TGTGCCAGCAGCCCAGACAGAGGACAAGAGACCCAGTACTTC.

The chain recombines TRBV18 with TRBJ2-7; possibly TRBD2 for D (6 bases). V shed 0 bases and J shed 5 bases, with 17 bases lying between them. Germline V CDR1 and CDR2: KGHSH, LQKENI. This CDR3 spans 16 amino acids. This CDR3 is CASSPPGGGLGHEQYF. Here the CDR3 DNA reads TGTGCCAGCTCACCACCAGGAGGAGGGCTTGGGCACGAGCAGTACTTC.

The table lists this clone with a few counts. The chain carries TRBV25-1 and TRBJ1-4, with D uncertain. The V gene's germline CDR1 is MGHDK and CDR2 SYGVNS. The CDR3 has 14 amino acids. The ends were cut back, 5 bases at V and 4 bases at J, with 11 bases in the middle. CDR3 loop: CASSPAGLNEKLFF. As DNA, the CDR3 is TGTGCCAGCAGTCCAGCAGGTCTTAATGAAAAACTGTTTTTT.

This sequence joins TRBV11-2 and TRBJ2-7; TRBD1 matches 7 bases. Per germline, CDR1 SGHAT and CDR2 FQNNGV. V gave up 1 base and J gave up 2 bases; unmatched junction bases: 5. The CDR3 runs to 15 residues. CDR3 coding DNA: TGTGCCAGCAGCTTAGTGGGGACAGCCCCCTACGAGCAGTACTTC. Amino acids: CASSLVGTAPYEQYF.